The 2 T cell receptor beta chains below all came from one sample that was sequenced in a study of siplizumab effects on memory and regulatory T cells. Profiling relied on immunoSEQ multiplex PCR, and the TCRdb table lists in-frame clones only, not all of them. The sample carries approximately 50,000 clones, over 85% recorded once. The sequencing sample was made of CD8+ T cells sorted from blood. The origin of the receptors is a human donor in good health.

This chain links TRBV19 with TRBJ2-1; D is unclear. This CDR3 contains 13 residues. CDR1 is LNHDA, CDR2 SQIVND, per germline (reference sequence). The V end was cut by 5 bases, the J end by 0 bases, with 5 bases between. The CDR3 loop is CASSQSSYNEQFF. CDR3 DNA: TGTGCCAGTAGTCAGAGCTCCTACAATGAGCAGTTCTTC.

The genes are TRBV5-6 and TRBJ1-2, with 10 bases aligning to TRBD1. Germline trimming cut 4 bases from V and 3 bases from J; bases unmatched to any gene: 9. The germline V gene has CDR1 SGHDT and CDR2 YYEEEE. This CDR3 comprises 16 residues. The CDR3 bases are TGTGCCAGCAGCACGTGGCAGACAGGGGGCCACTATGGCTACACCTTC. Encoded protein: CASSTWQTGGHYGYTF.